These 26 T cell receptor beta chains came from one sample sequenced in a study of T cells after yellow fever vaccination. TCRdb re-analysed the 5' RACE reads in MiXCR, keeping a single row per CDR3 protein. The sample shows nearly 550,000 distinct CDR3 sequences, roughly 21% of them seen only once. The source material was PBMCs, sampled 15 days after the yellow fever booster vaccination. Receptors originate from a young man who received the YFV17D yellow fever vaccine.

This clonotype showed up just a few times. The V gene is TRBV11-2, the J gene TRBJ2-1; 9 nucleotides line up with TRBD2. Germline V gene lookup returns CDR1 SGHAT and CDR2 FQNNGV. With 4 bases clipped from V and 7 bases from J, the junction kept 5 bases outside the gene matches. This CDR3 comprises 14 residues. The CDR3 is CASSSIAGVNEQFF. CDR3 nucleotides: TGTGCCAGCAGCTCGATAGCGGGAGTGAATGAGCAGTTCTTC. Filled out from reference TRBV11-2 and TRBJ2-1, the complete variable domain reads EAGVAQSPRYKIIEKRQSVAFWCNPISGHATLYWYQQILGQGPKLLIQFQNNGVVDDSQLPKDRFSAERLKGVDSTLKIQPAKLEDSAVYLCASSSIAGVNEQFFGPGTRLTVL.

In its sample, this clonotype was seen a few times. The rearrangement joins TRBV7-8 to TRBJ1-4; D gene ambiguous. The germline V gene encodes CDR1 SGHVS and CDR2 FQNEAQ. The length of the CDR3 is 14 residues. V was trimmed by 2 bases and J by 10 bases, leaving 14 bases between them. The CDR3 coding sequence is TGTGCCAGCAGCTTAAATCGAATCCCGCCAAAACTGTTTTTT. It is translated as CASSLNRIPPKLFF.

The rearrangement joins TRBV6-5 to TRBJ2-1, with 9 bases fitting TRBD1. From germline, CDR1 is MNHEY and CDR2 SVGAGI. V trimming: 1 base; J trimming: 3 bases; junction bases outside the gene matches: 1. CDR3 size: 15 residues. In nucleotides, the CDR3 is TGTGCCAGCAGTTACTTGACAGGGGGCTACAATGAGCAGTTCTTC. Its translation: CASSYLTGGYNEQFF.

CDR3 region: CASSRTGRRDNEQFF. The CDR3 coding sequence is TGTGCCAGCAGCCGAACGGGACGACGGGACAATGAGCAGTTCTTC. The chain combines TRBV4-2 with TRBJ2-1; D may be TRBD1 or TRBD2 (5 bases each). This CDR3 is 15 amino acids long. Looked up from germline, CDR1 is LGHNA and CDR2 is YNFKEQ. V lost 4 bases and J 5 bases, leaving 15 bases between the germline ends.

The chain recombines TRBV12-3 or TRBV12-4 with TRBJ2-3; 12 bases agree with TRBD2. The CDR3 contains 16 residues. J lost 4 bases, V lost 4 bases, and 6 bases had no gene match. The CDR3 spells CASSSLAGGLADTQYF. The CDR3 DNA is TGTGCCAGCAGTTCGCTAGCGGGAGGGCTCGCAGATACGCAGTATTTT.

This clonotype has more than one count but fewer than ten. The chain couples TRBV28 to TRBJ2-7; D unresolved. Trimming left V 6 bases short and J 6 bases short, with 12 bases between. Germline CDR1 reads MDHEN; CDR2 reads SYDVKM. CDR3 size: 12 residues. DNA for the CDR3: TGTGCCAGCAGGCTACCGGGCGCCGAGCAGTACTTC. Translated: CASRLPGAEQYF.

The CDR3 loop reads CASSLEGPFSSGANVLTF. CDR3 in DNA: TGCGCCAGCAGCTTGGAGGGTCCGTTTAGCTCTGGGGCCAACGTCCTGACTTTC. The rearrangement joins TRBV5-1 to TRBJ2-6; the D is unclear. CDR1 is SGHRS, CDR2 YFSETQ, per germline. V lost 0 bases to trimming and J lost 0 bases, with 13 bases between them. The CDR3 sequence is 18 residues long.

The chain employs TRBV4-2 and TRBJ2-5; D is possibly TRBD2 (5 bases). The CDR3 has 15 residues. The germline gives CDR1 LGHNA, CDR2 YNFKEQ. V dropped 6 bases and J dropped 2 bases, with 16 bases sitting between them. CDR3: CASRESGPYQETQYF. The CDR3 nucleotides are TGTGCCAGCAGGGAAAGCGGACCCTATCAAGAGACCCAGTACTTC.

CDR3 in DNA: TGTGCCAGCAGTGCGAGGAGGGAGACTGAAGCTTTCTTT. This sequence encodes CASSARRETEAFF. J is TRBJ1-1 and V is TRBV6-1, with D unresolved. Deletions cut 4 bases from V and 5 bases from J, with 11 bases between. This CDR3 has 13 amino acids. Germline V gene sequence: CDR1 MNHNS, CDR2 SASEGT.

This chain connects TRBV29-1 to TRBJ1-1, with D maybe TRBD1 (5 bases). The CDR3 is 12 amino acids. V gave up 4 bases and J gave up 14 bases, with 20 bases separating them. Germline CDR1 reads SQVTM; CDR2 reads ANQGSEA. In nucleotides, the CDR3 is TGCAGCGTTGTAACCAGGGTCATGGATTCCTTCTTT. Translating it yields CSVVTRVMDSFF.

Here the CDR3 DNA reads TGCAGCGTGCGGACAGGGGCGTCCCTCTACGAGCAGTACTTC. Translating it yields CSVRTGASLYEQYF. This rearrangement joins TRBV29-1 to TRBJ2-7, with 9 bases lining up with TRBD1. This CDR3 region has 14 residues. CDR1 and CDR2 from the germline V gene are SQVTM and ANQGSEA. With 6 bases clipped from V and 3 bases from J, the junction kept 9 bases outside the gene matches.

The rearrangement joins TRBV6-1 to TRBJ2-7; 7 nucleotides match TRBD2. The CDR3 covers 14 residues. Germline lookup yields CDR1 MNHNS and CDR2 SASEGT. V trimming: 6 bases; J trimming: 0 bases; junction bases outside the gene matches: 5. CDR3: CASRPRTSSYEQYF. The CDR3 coding sequence is TGTGCCAGCAGACCAAGGACTAGCTCCTACGAGCAGTACTTC.

A few counts support this clonotype. The chain recombines TRBV12-3 or TRBV12-4 with TRBJ2-7; TRBD1 or TRBD2 may be the D gene (6 bases each). With 3 bases removed from V and 5 bases from J, the gap between germline ends came to 17 bases. The CDR3 has 15 amino acids. Here the CDR3 DNA reads TGTGCCAGCAGTTTGGGGGCCTGGACTAACCACGAGCAGTACTTC. Translated: CASSLGAWTNHEQYF.

This CDR3 is CASSANLGTGYYEQYF. For the CDR3, the DNA is TGCGCCAGCAGCGCCAACTTAGGGACAGGGTACTACGAGCAGTACTTC. The gene calls are TRBV5-1 and TRBJ2-7; 9 positions agree with TRBD1. The CDR3 covers 16 residues. V shed 4 bases and J 3 bases; nucleotides not matched to a gene: 11. CDR1 and CDR2 from the germline V gene are SGHRS and YFSETQ.

This chain uses TRBV19 with TRBJ1-2; D uncertain. The germline V and J ends were trimmed by 7 bases and 0 bases, with 6 bases remaining between them. CDR3 length equals 12 residues. Germline V lookup: CDR1 LNHDA, CDR2 SQIVND (reference sequence). The CDR3 loop reads CASKSTNYGYTF. CDR3 bases: TGTGCCAGTAAAAGTACTAACTATGGCTACACCTTC.

Here the CDR3 reads CASSEHTEAFF. CDR3 nucleotides: TGTGCCAGCAGTGAACACACTGAAGCTTTCTTT. V usage is TRBV25-1 and J usage is TRBJ1-1; D remains ambiguous. This CDR3 region has 11 residues. V was shortened by 2 bases and J by 3 bases, with 1 base between the two germline ends. Looked up from germline, CDR1 is MGHDK and CDR2 is SYGVNS.

This rearrangement joins TRBV12-3 or TRBV12-4 to TRBJ2-7, with 8 nucleotides matching TRBD2. The CDR3 sequence is 14 residues long. The V segment lost 11 bases and the J segment 6 bases; nucleotides outside the gene matches: 15. CDR3 sequence (DNA): TGTGCCTCAAATCTAGGGACTAGAGGTCCCGAGCAGTACTTC. It translates to CASNLGTRGPEQYF.

CDR3 residues: CASNDRGRSYEQYF. The CDR3 DNA follows: TGTGCCAGTAACGACAGGGGTCGATCCTACGAGCAGTACTTC. The chain recombines TRBV19 with TRBJ2-7, with 8 nucleotides matching TRBD1. The CDR3 is made up of 14 amino acids. Losses at the gene ends were 7 bases for V and 1 base for J; bases not matched to a gene: 6. The V gene's germline CDR1 is LNHDA and CDR2 SQIVND (reference sequence).

The chain is built from TRBV18 and TRBJ2-7; D unresolved. V was trimmed by 3 bases and J by 2 bases, leaving 8 bases between them. CDR3 length equals 13 residues. Germline-derived CDR1 and CDR2 are KGHSH and LQKENI. CDR3 region: CASSPKTPYEQYF. CDR3 coding DNA: TGTGCCAGCTCACCTAAGACTCCCTACGAGCAGTACTTC.

V usage is TRBV5-1 and J usage is TRBJ2-7; TRBD2 matches at 10 bases. The trim removed 4 bases at V and 3 bases at J, leaving 4 bases unmatched. Per germline, CDR1 SGHRS and CDR2 YFSETQ. The CDR3 has 14 residues. CDR3 DNA: TGCGCCAGCAGCCCTAGCGGGAGTGACTACGAGCAGTACTTC. It specifies CASSPSGSDYEQYF. The whole variable domain, remainder taken from reference TRBV5-1 and TRBJ2-7, is KAGVTQTPRYLIKTRGQQVTLSCSPISGHRSVSWYQQTPGQGLQFLFEYFSETQRNKGNFPGRFSGRQFSNSRSEMNVSTLELGDSALYLCASSPSGSDYEQYFGPGTRLTVT.

This chain connects TRBV29-1 to TRBJ2-5; 11 bases align to TRBD2. CDR1 and CDR2 from the germline V gene are SQVTM and ANQGSEA. V trimming: 7 bases; J trimming: 5 bases; junction bases outside the gene matches: 6. The CDR3 consists of 13 residues. The DNA of the CDR3 is TGCAGCGAACTAGCGGGAGACCGGGAGACCCAGTACTTC. Its translation is CSELAGDRETQYF. The full variable domain, its missing parts supplied by reference TRBV29-1 and TRBJ2-5, is SAVISQKPSRDICQRGTSLTIQCQVDSQVTMMFWYRQQPGQSLTLIATANQGSEATYESGFVIDKFPISRPNLTFSTLTVSNMSPEDSSIYLCSELAGDRETQYFGPGTRLLVL.

The rearrangement links TRBV6-1 to TRBJ2-2; weak D call: TRBD2 (6 bases). Trimming took 8 bases from V and 4 from J, leaving 14 bases between them. Germline CDR1 and CDR2: MNHNS and SASEGT. The CDR3 runs 14 residues. The CDR3 sequence is CASCSQEGTGELFF. The CDR3 DNA reads as TGTGCCAGCTGCTCACAGGAGGGCACCGGGGAGCTGTTTTTT.

The chain is built from TRBV7-9 and TRBJ2-1, with a weak D call TRBD2 (6 bases). The CDR3 consists of 12 residues. Germline V gene lookup returns CDR1 SEHNR and CDR2 FQNEAQ (reference sequence). The germline V and J ends were trimmed by 1 base and 16 bases, with 14 bases remaining between them. This CDR3 is CASSLGEGTEFF. For the CDR3, the DNA is TGTGCCAGCAGCTTAGGAGAGGGGACTGAATTCTTC. Combining the CDR3 with reference TRBV7-9 and TRBJ2-1 gives the whole variable domain DTGVSQNPRHKITKRGQNVTFRCDPISEHNRLYWYRQTLGQGPEFLTYFQNEAQLEKSRLLSDRFSAERPKGSFSTLEIQRTEQGDSAMYLCASSLGEGTEFFGPGTRLTVL.

This clonotype was observed a handful of times. The chain links TRBV27 to TRBJ2-7; the D is unclear. This CDR3 region has 15 residues. V lost 3 bases, J lost 2 bases, and 14 bases lay in between. Germline CDR1 reads MNHEY; CDR2 reads SMNVEV (reference sequence). CDR3 nucleotides: TGTGCCAGCAGTTTTGAGATCAGGAGAGCCTACGAGCAGTACTTC. This gives the protein CASSFEIRRAYEQYF.

The chain employs TRBV14 and TRBJ2-1; 10 bases map to TRBD2. Germline lookup yields CDR1 SGHDN and CDR2 FVKESK. The CDR3 runs to 13 residues. With 4 bases clipped from V and 15 bases from J, the junction kept 9 bases outside the gene matches. The CDR3 is CASSLQSGLAAFF. The CDR3 bases are TGTGCCAGCAGCCTCCAAAGTGGACTAGCGGCGTTCTTC.

The CDR3 sequence is CASSIGLAGDEQFF. The DNA of the CDR3 is TGTGCCAGCAGTATCGGACTAGCGGGAGATGAGCAGTTCTTC. This chain links TRBV12-3 or TRBV12-4 with TRBJ2-1; 13 bases are shared with TRBD2. The length of the CDR3 is 14 residues. Germline trimming cut 5 bases from V and 8 bases from J; bases unmatched to any gene: 3.